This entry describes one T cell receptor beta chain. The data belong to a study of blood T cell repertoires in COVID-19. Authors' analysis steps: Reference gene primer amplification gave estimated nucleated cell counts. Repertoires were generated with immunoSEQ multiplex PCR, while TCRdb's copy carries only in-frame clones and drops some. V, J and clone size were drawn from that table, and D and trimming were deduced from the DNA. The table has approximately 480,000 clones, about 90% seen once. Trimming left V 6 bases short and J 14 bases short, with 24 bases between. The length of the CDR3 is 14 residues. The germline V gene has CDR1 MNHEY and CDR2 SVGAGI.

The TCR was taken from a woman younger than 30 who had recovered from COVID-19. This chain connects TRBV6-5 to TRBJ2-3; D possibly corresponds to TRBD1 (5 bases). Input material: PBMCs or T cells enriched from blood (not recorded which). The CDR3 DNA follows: TGTGCCAGCAGGAGCAGACAGAACAACAAAAACGGGTATTTT. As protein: CASRSRQNNKNGYF.